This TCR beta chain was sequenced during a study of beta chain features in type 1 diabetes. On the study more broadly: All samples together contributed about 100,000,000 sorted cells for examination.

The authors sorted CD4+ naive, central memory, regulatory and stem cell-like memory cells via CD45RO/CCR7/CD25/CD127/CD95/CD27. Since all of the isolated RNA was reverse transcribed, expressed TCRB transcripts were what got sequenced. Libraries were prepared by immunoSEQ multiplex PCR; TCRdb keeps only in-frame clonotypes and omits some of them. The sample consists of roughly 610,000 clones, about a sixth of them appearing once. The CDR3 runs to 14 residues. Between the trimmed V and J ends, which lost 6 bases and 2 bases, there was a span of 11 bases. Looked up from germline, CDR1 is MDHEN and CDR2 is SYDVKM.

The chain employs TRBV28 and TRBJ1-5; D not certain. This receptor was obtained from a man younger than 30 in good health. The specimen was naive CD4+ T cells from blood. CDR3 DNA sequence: TGTGCCAGCAGCTCCGGGGTGCGCAATCAGCCCCAGCATTTT. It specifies CASSSGVRNQPQHF.